These 29 T cell receptor beta chains were sequenced from one sample in a study of long-term antiretroviral therapy in people with HIV. It was version v3.0 of the immunoSEQ assay that was run at survey level. Libraries were prepared by immunoSEQ multiplex PCR; TCRdb keeps only in-frame clonotypes and omits some of them. The sample lists around 27,000 clones, about 91% seen once, with around 5.3% in the top ten. Sequencing was performed on unsorted PBMCs, taken roughly 4.5 years after starting antiretroviral therapy. The receptors come from a man aged 25-45 years with HIV.

The rearrangement links TRBV19 to TRBJ2-3; D gene unclear. Germline values: CDR1 LNHDA, CDR2 SQIVND (reference sequence). This CDR3 region has 13 residues. Trimming removed 1 base at V and 3 bases at J, with 5 bases between. The CDR3 DNA follows: TGTGCCAGTAGTATAGGTGGGACAGATACGCAGTATTTT. Translated, it gives CASSIGGTDTQYF.

The chain is built from TRBV7-8 and TRBJ2-5; the D gene is possibly TRBD1 (6 bases). With the DNA end fitting TRBJ2-7 better, the J assignment may be wrong. CDR3 length: 15 amino acids. Germline CDR1 reads SGHVS; CDR2 reads FQNEAQ. CDR3 sequence reads: CASSQGWQTLYEQYF. The CDR3 region has the DNA TGTGCCAGCAGCCAGGGGTGGCAAACGCTCTACGAGCAGTACTTC.

The rearrangement joins TRBV20-1 to TRBJ2-3; D remains ambiguous. The CDR3 runs 11 residues. Germline V lookup: CDR1 DFQATT, CDR2 SNEGSKA (reference sequence). V was cut by 3 bases and J by 2 bases, with 3 bases left in between. CDR3 amino acids: CSARITDTQYF. For the CDR3, the DNA is TGCAGTGCTAGGATCACAGATACGCAGTATTTT.

The chain links TRBV9 to TRBJ2-7; possible D gene TRBD1, 6 bases. Trimming shortened V by 4 bases and J by 3 bases, and 14 bases separated the two germline ends. Germline CDR1 is SGDLS and CDR2 is YYNGEE. The CDR3 contains 14 residues. The CDR3 protein is CASSPGDTYYEQYF. Here the CDR3 DNA reads TGTGCCAGCAGCCCAGGGGACACTTACTACGAGCAGTACTTC.

V usage is TRBV19 and J usage is TRBJ1-2; D not resolved. The CDR3 runs to 13 residues. CDR1 and CDR2 (germline): LNHDA, SQIVND (reference sequence). V lost 5 bases and J 4 bases, leaving 11 bases between the germline ends. DNA for the CDR3: TGTGCCAGTAGTTTCTCACGAGGCTATGGCTACACCTTC. Translating gives CASSFSRGYGYTF.

The CDR3 protein is CASSLYGGSSYNSPLHF. For the CDR3, the DNA is TGTGCCAGCAGCTTATACGGCGGGAGCTCCTATAATTCACCCCTCCACTTT. The gene calls are TRBV7-8 and TRBJ1-6; D not resolved. Deletions cut 2 bases from V and 0 bases from J, with 11 bases between. The CDR3 consists of 17 residues. Germline V gives CDR1 SGHVS, CDR2 FQNEAQ.

The CDR3 region has the DNA TGTGCCAGCAGCGTAGATGGGGCGCGAACCTACAATGAGCAGTTCTTC. This encodes CASSVDGARTYNEQFF. V gene TRBV9 combines with J gene TRBJ2-1, with a possible D match to TRBD1 (5 bases). The V and J ends lost 0 bases and 2 bases respectively, with 12 bases between them. This CDR3 contains 16 residues. Germline values: CDR1 SGDLS, CDR2 YYNGEE.

The V and J genes are TRBV28 and TRBJ2-2, with unresolved D. Trimming stripped 8 bases from V and 7 bases from J, with 8 bases between. The CDR3 contains 11 residues. Germline CDR1 reads MDHEN; CDR2 reads SYDVKM. The CDR3: CASLRHGELFF. The CDR3 region has the DNA TGTGCCAGCCTCAGGCACGGGGAGCTGTTTTTT.

The rearrangement joins TRBV10-3 to TRBJ2-3; unclear D gene. Trimming removed 0 bases at V and 9 bases at J, with 10 bases between. The CDR3 runs 13 residues. CDR1 is ENHRY, CDR2 SYGVKD, per germline. CDR3 in DNA: TGTGCCATCAGTGAGTCCACAGTCACGACGCAGTATTTT. Its translation: CAISESTVTTQYF.

This sequence joins TRBV7-2 and TRBJ1-1, with TRBD1 as a possible D gene (6 bases). Germline values: CDR1 SGHTA, CDR2 FQGNSA. The CDR3 is made up of 15 amino acids. Trimming cost V 2 bases and J 1 base, with 11 bases left between them. The CDR3 reads CASSLWGPGNTEAFF. As DNA, the CDR3 is TGTGCCAGCAGCTTATGGGGGCCGGGGAACACTGAAGCTTTCTTT.

Here the CDR3 reads CASSVGHRAGELFF. The CDR3 bases are TGTGCCAGCAGCGTTGGGCACAGGGCCGGGGAGCTGTTTTTT. V is TRBV9 and J is TRBJ2-2, with a tentative D call TRBD1 (6 bases). The CDR3 contains 14 residues. CDR1 is SGDLS and CDR2 is YYNGEE in the germline V gene. Trimming shortened V by 2 bases and J by 6 bases, and 11 bases separated the two germline ends.

The V call is TRBV29-1, the J call TRBJ1-2, with a weak D call TRBD1 (5 bases). The CDR3 loop spans 12 amino acids. The germline CDR1 and CDR2 sequences are SQVTM and ANQGSEA. V was clipped by 4 bases and J by 8 bases, with 14 bases between them. The CDR3 region is CSVVGGDLGYTF. DNA of the CDR3: TGCAGCGTTGTTGGAGGGGACCTGGGCTACACCTTC.

The V and J genes are TRBV7-9 and TRBJ2-7; D unresolved. The CDR3 is made up of 12 amino acids. Trimming cost V 3 bases and J 7 bases, with 10 bases left between them. CDR1 SEHNR and CDR2 FQNEAQ come from the germline V gene (reference sequence). The DNA for the CDR3 is TGTGCCAGCAGCTTGATACAAGGGGAGCAGTACTTC. Translation: CASSLIQGEQYF.

The chain carries TRBV28 and TRBJ2-7, with D uncertain. The CDR3 totals 14 residues. The V end was cut by 8 bases, the J end by 1 base, with 15 bases between. Germline CDR1 reads MDHEN; CDR2 reads SYDVKM. The chain's CDR3 is CASAIFGQSYEQYF. The CDR3 nucleotides are TGTGCCAGCGCCATATTTGGGCAATCCTACGAGCAGTACTTC. Variable domain in full (rest from reference TRBV28 and TRBJ2-7): DVKVTQSSRYLVKRTGEKVFLECVQDMDHENMFWYRQDPGLGLRLIYFSYDVKMKEKGDIPEGYSVSREKKERFSLILESASTNQTSMYLCASAIFGQSYEQYFGPGTRLTVT.

This sequence joins TRBV27 and TRBJ1-6, with TRBD1 matching over 11 bases. V lost 3 bases and J lost 7; bases outside the gene matches: 8. Germline-derived CDR1 and CDR2 are MNHEY and SMNVEV (reference sequence). CDR3 size: 17 residues. CDR3 nucleotides: TGTGCCAGCAGTTTTTCGGGACAGGGGGGACAAAATTCACCCCTCCACTTT. Residues: CASSFSGQGGQNSPLHF.

The V and J genes are TRBV5-4 and TRBJ2-1; 9 bases are a match to TRBD2. The J segment lost 8 bases and the V segment lost 6 bases, leaving 18 bases of the junction unmatched. This CDR3 comprises 17 residues. Germline-derived CDR1 and CDR2 are SGHNT and YYREEE (reference sequence). This CDR3 reads CASTNRGAGGPVHEQFF. The CDR3 region has the DNA TGTGCCAGCACCAACAGAGGGGCGGGGGGGCCAGTGCATGAGCAGTTCTTC.

This clone was detected only once. The chain recombines TRBV7-8 with TRBJ2-1; D call uncertain. From germline, CDR1 is SGHVS and CDR2 FQNEAQ. V lost 2 bases and J lost 2, with 7 bases in between. The CDR3 extends over 14 amino acids. CDR3 loop: CASSLSSAYNEQFF. The CDR3 DNA reads TGTGCCAGCAGCTTAAGCAGTGCCTACAATGAGCAGTTCTTC.

The chain recombines TRBV28 with TRBJ1-5; perhaps TRBD1 as D (5 bases). This CDR3 comprises 15 residues. The germline gives CDR1 MDHEN, CDR2 SYDVKM. V lost 5 bases and J 3 bases, leaving 14 bases between the germline ends. CDR3 sequence (DNA): TGTGCCAGCAGTAGAATCGGACACCCCAATCAGCCCCAGCATTTT. Its translation: CASSRIGHPNQPQHF. The full variable domain, completed using reference TRBV28 and TRBJ1-5, is DVKVTQSSRYLVKRTGEKVFLECVQDMDHENMFWYRQDPGLGLRLIYFSYDVKMKEKGDIPEGYSVSREKKERFSLILESASTNQTSMYLCASSRIGHPNQPQHFGDGTRLSIL.

The chain has TRBV25-1 and TRBJ1-5; D possibly corresponds to TRBD1 (5 bases). The CDR3 sequence is 15 residues long. Trimming removed 6 bases at V and 0 bases at J, with 12 bases between. Germline V gives CDR1 MGHDK, CDR2 SYGVNS. CDR3 residues: CASSGGGNSNQPQHF. The CDR3 DNA reads as TGTGCCAGCAGCGGGGGAGGGAATAGCAATCAGCCCCAGCATTTT. Looking up the rest from reference TRBV25-1 and TRBJ1-5 gives the full variable domain: EADIYQTPRYLVIGTGKKITLECSQTMGHDKMYWYQQDPGMELHLIHYSYGVNSTEKGDLSSESTVSRIRTEHFPLTLESARPSHTSQYLCASSGGGNSNQPQHFGDGTRLSIL.

Here the CDR3 reads CASSRDREVGSPLHF. CDR3 DNA: TGTGCCAGCAGCCGAGACAGAGAAGTGGGTTCACCCCTCCACTTT. The V call is TRBV7-9, the J call TRBJ1-6; D is perhaps TRBD1 (5 bases). V lost 5 bases to trimming and J lost 9 bases, with 17 bases between them. Germline V gene lookup returns CDR1 SEHNR and CDR2 FQNEAQ (reference sequence). The CDR3 runs 15 residues.

This chain joins TRBV5-1 and TRBJ1-1; D not certain. With 0 bases removed from V and 1 base from J, the gap between germline ends came to 16 bases. Per the germline V gene, CDR1 is SGHRS and CDR2 is YFSETQ. CDR3 length equals 17 residues. CDR3 amino acids: CASSLVFSEAQNTEAFF. The DNA for the CDR3 is TGCGCCAGCAGCTTGGTTTTCTCCGAGGCGCAGAACACTGAAGCTTTCTTT.

V usage is TRBV7-2 and J usage is TRBJ2-3; 12 bases line up with TRBD2. V was clipped by 6 bases and J by 3 bases; unmatched bases: 4. The length of the CDR3 is 15 residues. Germline assignment: CDR1 SGHTA and CDR2 FQGNSA. The CDR3 DNA follows: TGTGCCAGCAGGACCGGGACTAGCGGGACAGATACGCAGTATTTT. This encodes CASRTGTSGTDTQYF.

The chain recombines TRBV19 with TRBJ1-2, with D hard to call. Germline CDR1 LNHDA, CDR2 SQIVND (reference sequence). The CDR3 length is 12 residues. Between the trimmed V and J ends, which lost 4 bases and 0 bases, there was a span of 3 bases. CDR3 bases: TGTGCCAGTAGTAGAGCTAACTATGGCTACACCTTC. Translated, it gives CASSRANYGYTF.

The chain links TRBV4-1 to TRBJ2-2; D is ambiguous. The length of the CDR3 is 13 residues. V shed 1 base and J shed 7 bases, with 7 bases lying between them. CDR1 MGHRA and CDR2 YSYEKL come from the germline V gene. CDR3 region: CASSQVAGGELFF. For the CDR3, the DNA is TGCGCCAGCAGCCAAGTTGCAGGCGGGGAGCTGTTTTTT.

The J gene is TRBJ2-7, the V gene TRBV7-9; D may be TRBD2 (5 bases). The V end was cut by 4 bases, the J end by 2 bases, with 12 bases between. In germline, CDR1 is SEHNR, CDR2 FQNEAQ (reference sequence). The CDR3 spans 14 residues. The CDR3 bases are TGTGCCAGCAGCTCCCCTAGCAGGCCCTACGAGCAGTACTTC. Translated: CASSSPSRPYEQYF.

The gene calls are TRBV11-2 and TRBJ1-5; tentatively, D is TRBD1 (5 bases). Trimming removed 2 bases at V and 7 bases at J, with 12 bases between. Germline lookup yields CDR1 SGHAT and CDR2 FQNNGV. CDR3 length: 14 residues. The DNA of the CDR3 is TGTGCCAGCAGCTTAAATCATGGGGGGCAGCCCCAGCATTTT. Protein: CASSLNHGGQPQHF.

The chain recombines TRBV18 with TRBJ2-7; 9 nucleotides align to TRBD1. Germline assignment: CDR1 KGHSH and CDR2 LQKENI. CDR3 size: 14 residues. Trimming took 3 bases from V and 5 from J; bases not matched to a gene: 5. The CDR3 coding sequence is TGTGCCAGCTCACCGACCGGGACAGGGAACGAGCAGTACTTC. Translating gives CASSPTGTGNEQYF.

The V and J genes are TRBV10-3 and TRBJ1-4; 7 bases match TRBD1. From germline, CDR1 is ENHRY and CDR2 SYGVKD. There are 14 residues in the CDR3. V lost 8 bases and J lost 6; bases outside the gene matches: 9. CDR3 in amino acids: CAIRARGDDEKLFF. CDR3 bases: TGTGCCATCCGAGCCAGGGGGGACGATGAAAAACTGTTTTTT.

This clone was counted once. The chain combines TRBV30 with TRBJ1-1; D is perhaps TRBD1 (6 bases). Germline V CDR1 and CDR2: GTSNPN, SVGIG (reference sequence). The V end lost 2 bases, the J end lost 1 base, and 11 bases lay between the germline ends. The CDR3 spans 14 residues. The CDR3 DNA follows: TGTGCCTGGAGTACAGGGTCGGGGAACACTGAAGCTTTCTTT. Its translation: CAWSTGSGNTEAFF.